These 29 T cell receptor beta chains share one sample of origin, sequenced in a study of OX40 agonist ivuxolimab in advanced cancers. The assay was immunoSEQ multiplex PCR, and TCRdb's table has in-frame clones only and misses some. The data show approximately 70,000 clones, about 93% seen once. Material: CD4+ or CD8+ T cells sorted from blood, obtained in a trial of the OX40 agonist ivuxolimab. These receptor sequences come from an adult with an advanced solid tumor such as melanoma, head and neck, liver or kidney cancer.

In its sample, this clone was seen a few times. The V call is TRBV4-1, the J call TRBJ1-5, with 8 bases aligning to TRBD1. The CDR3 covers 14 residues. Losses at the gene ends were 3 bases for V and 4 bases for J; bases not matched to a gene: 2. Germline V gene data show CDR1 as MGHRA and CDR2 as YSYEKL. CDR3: CASSHGQGNQPQHF. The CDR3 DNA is TGCGCCAGCAGCCACGGACAGGGAAATCAGCCCCAGCATTTT.

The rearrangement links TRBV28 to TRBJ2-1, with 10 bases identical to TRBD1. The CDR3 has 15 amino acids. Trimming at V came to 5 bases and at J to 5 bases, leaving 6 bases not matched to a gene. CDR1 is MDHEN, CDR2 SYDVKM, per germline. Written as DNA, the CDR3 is TGTGCCAGCAGTACCGGGACAGGGGTCCACAATGAGCAGTTCTTC. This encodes CASSTGTGVHNEQFF.

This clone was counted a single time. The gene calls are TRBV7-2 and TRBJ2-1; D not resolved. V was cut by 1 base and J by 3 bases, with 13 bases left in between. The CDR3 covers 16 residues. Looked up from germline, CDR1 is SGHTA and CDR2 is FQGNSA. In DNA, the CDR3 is TGTGCCAGCAGCTTAGGAATTGAACACCTCTACAATGAGCAGTTCTTC. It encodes CASSLGIEHLYNEQFF. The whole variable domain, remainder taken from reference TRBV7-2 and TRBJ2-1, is GAGVSQSPSNKVTEKGKDVELRCDPISGHTALYWYRQSLGQGLEFLIYFQGNSAPDKSGLPSDRFSAERTGGSVSTLTIQRTQQEDSAVYLCASSLGIEHLYNEQFFGPGTRLTVL.

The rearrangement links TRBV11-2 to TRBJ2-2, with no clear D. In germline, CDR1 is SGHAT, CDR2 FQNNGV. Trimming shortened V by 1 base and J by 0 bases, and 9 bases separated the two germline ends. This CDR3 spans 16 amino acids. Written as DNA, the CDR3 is TGTGCCAGCAGCTTAGGTCAGGAAACGAACACCGGGGAGCTGTTTTTT. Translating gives CASSLGQETNTGELFF.

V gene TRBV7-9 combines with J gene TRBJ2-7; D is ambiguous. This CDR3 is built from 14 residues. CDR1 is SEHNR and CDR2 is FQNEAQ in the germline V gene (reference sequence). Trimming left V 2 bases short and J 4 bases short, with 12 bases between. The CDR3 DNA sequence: TGTGCCAGCAGCTTACCCCGGCATCCTTACGAGCAGTACTTC. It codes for CASSLPRHPYEQYF.

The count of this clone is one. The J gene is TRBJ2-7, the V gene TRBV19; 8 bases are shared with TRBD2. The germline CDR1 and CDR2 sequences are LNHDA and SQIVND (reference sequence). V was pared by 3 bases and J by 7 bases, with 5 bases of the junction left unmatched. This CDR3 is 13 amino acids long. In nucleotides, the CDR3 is TGTGCCAGTAGTATGGCTTTAGCGGGGGAGCAGTACTTC. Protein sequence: CASSMALAGEQYF.

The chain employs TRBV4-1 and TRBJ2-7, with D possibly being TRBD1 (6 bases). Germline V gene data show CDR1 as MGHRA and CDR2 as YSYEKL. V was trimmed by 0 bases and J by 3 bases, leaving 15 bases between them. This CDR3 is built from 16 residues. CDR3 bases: TGCGCCAGCAGCCAAGATCTTAGACAGGCAGGCTACGAGCAGTACTTC. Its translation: CASSQDLRQAGYEQYF.

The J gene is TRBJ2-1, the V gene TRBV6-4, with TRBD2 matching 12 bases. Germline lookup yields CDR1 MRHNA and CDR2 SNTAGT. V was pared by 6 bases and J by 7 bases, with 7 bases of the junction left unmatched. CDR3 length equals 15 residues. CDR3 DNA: TGTGCCAGCAGACAGACTAGCGGGAGTGTGAATGAGCAGTTCTTC. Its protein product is CASRQTSGSVNEQFF.

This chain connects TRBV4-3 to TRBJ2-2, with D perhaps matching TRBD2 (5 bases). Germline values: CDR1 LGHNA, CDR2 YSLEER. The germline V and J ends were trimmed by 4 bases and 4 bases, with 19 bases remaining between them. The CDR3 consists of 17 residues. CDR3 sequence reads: CASSPKPLLLVTGELFF. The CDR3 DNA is TGCGCCAGCAGCCCAAAACCCTTACTACTAGTCACCGGGGAGCTGTTTTTT.

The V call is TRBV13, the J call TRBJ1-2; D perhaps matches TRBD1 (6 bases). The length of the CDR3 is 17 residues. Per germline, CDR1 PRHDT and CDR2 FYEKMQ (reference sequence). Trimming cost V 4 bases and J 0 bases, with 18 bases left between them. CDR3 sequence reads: CASSSGRGGGANYGYTF. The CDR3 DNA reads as TGTGCCAGCAGCTCGGGCAGGGGAGGAGGGGCTAACTATGGCTACACCTTC.

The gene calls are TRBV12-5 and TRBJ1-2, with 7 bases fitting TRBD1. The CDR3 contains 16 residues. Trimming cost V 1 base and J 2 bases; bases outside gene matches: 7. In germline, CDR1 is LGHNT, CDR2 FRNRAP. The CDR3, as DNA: TGTGCTAGTGGTTTGGCCCCCCTGACAGGGAACTATGGCTACACCTTC. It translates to CASGLAPLTGNYGYTF.

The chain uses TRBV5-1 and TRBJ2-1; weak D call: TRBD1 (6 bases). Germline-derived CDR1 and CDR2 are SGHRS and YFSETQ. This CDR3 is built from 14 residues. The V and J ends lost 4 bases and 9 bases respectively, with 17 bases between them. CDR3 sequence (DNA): TGCGCCAGCAGCCAGGGGCAGGGAACGCGTGAGCAGTTCTTC. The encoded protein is CASSQGQGTREQFF.

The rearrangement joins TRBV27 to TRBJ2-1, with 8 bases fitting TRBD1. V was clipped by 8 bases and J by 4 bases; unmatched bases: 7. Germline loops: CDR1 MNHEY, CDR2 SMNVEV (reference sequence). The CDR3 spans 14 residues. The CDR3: CASAGTGLYNEQFF. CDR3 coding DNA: TGTGCCAGCGCGGGGACAGGCCTATACAATGAGCAGTTCTTC.

DNA of the CDR3: TGTGCCAGCAGCCTCTCTGCTGGGCCCCTCCACTTT. It is translated as CASSLSAGPLHF. The chain recombines TRBV9 with TRBJ1-6, with unresolved D. The CDR3 is 12 residues long. Germline V gene sequence: CDR1 SGDLS, CDR2 YYNGEE. V shed 4 bases and J shed 13 bases, with 12 bases lying between them.

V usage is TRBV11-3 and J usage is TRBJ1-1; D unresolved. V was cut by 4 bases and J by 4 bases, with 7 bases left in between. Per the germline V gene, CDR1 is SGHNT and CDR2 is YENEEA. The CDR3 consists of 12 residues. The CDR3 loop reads CASSSPGTEAFF. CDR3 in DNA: TGTGCCAGCAGCTCCCCGGGCACTGAAGCTTTCTTT. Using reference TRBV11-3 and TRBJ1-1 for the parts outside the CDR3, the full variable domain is EAGVVQSPRYKIIEKKQPVAFWCNPISGHNTLYWYLQNLGQGPELLIRYENEEAVDDSQLPKDRFSAERLKGVDSTLKIQPAELGDSAVYLCASSSPGTEAFFGQGTRLTVV.

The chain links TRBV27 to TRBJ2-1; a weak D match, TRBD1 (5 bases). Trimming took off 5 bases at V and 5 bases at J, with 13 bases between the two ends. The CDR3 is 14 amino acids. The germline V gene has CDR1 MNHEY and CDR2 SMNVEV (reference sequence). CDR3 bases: TGTGCCAGCAGTGACTCAGGGCTCCACAATGAGCAGTTCTTC. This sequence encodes CASSDSGLHNEQFF.

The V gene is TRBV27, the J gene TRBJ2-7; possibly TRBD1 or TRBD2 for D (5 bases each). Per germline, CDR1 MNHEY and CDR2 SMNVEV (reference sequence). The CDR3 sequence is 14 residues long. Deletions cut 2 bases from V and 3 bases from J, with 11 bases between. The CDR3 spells CASSLPGPSYEQYF. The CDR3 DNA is TGTGCCAGCAGTTTACCGGGACCTAGCTACGAGCAGTACTTC.

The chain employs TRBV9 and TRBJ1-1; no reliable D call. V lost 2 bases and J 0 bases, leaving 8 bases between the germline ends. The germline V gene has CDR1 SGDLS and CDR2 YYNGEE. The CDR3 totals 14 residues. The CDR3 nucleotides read TGTGCCAGCAGCGTGGACTTCATGAACACTGAAGCTTTCTTT. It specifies CASSVDFMNTEAFF.

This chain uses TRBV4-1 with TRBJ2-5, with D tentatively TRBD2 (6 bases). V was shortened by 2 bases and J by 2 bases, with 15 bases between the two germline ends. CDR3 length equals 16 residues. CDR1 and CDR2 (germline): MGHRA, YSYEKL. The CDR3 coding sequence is TGCGCCAGCAGCCAAATAGCGGAATCTTCACAAGAGACCCAGTACTTC. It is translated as CASSQIAESSQETQYF.

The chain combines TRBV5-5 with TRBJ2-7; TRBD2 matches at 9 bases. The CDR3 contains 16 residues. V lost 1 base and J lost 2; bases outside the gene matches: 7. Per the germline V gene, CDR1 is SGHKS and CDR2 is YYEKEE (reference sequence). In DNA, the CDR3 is TGTGCCAGCAGCTTGCGGCTAGCGGGACAGACCTACGAGCAGTACTTC. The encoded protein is CASSLRLAGQTYEQYF.

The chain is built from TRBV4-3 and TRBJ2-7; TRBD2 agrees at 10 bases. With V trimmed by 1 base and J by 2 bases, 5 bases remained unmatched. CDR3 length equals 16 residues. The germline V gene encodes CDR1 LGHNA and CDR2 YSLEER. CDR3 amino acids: CASSQGASGSTYEQYF. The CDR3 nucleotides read TGCGCCAGCAGCCAAGGCGCTAGCGGGAGTACCTACGAGCAGTACTTC.

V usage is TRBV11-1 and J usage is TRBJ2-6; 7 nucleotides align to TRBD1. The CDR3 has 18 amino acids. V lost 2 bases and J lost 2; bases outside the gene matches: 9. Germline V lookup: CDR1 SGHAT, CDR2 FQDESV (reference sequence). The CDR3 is CASSLSPTGNPGANVLTF. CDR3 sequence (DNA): TGTGCCAGCAGCTTAAGTCCGACAGGGAACCCTGGGGCCAACGTCCTGACTTTC.

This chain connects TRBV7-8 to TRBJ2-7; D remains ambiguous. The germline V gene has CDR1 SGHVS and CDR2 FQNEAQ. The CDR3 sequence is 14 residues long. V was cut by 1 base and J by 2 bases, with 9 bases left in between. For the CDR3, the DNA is TGTGCCAGCAGCTTAGTGGGTTCCACCTACGAGCAGTACTTC. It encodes CASSLVGSTYEQYF.

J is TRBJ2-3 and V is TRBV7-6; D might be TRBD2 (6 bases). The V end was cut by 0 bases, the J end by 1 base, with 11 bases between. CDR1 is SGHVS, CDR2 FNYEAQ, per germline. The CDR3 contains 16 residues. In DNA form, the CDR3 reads TGTGCCAGCAGCTTAGCGGGAGGAGGTGGCACAGATACGCAGTATTTT. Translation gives CASSLAGGGGTDTQYF.

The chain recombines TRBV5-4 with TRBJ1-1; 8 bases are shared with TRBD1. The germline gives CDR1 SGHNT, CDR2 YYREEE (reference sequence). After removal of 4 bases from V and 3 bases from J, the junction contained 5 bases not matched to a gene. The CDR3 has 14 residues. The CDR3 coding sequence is TGTGCCAGCAGCAAGACAGGGGTGGACACTGAAGCTTTCTTT. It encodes CASSKTGVDTEAFF.

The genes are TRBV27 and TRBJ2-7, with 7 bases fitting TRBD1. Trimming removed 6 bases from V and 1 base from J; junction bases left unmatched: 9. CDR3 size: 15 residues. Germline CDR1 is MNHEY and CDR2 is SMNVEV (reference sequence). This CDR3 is CASRIGDSLSYEQYF. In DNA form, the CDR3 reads TGTGCCAGCAGGATAGGGGACAGTTTGTCCTACGAGCAGTACTTC.

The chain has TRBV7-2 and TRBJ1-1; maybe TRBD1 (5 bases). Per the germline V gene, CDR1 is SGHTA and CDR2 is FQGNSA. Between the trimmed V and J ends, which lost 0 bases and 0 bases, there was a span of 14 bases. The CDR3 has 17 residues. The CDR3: CASSLAGAWEMNTEAFF. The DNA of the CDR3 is TGTGCCAGCAGCTTAGCAGGGGCCTGGGAAATGAACACTGAAGCTTTCTTT.

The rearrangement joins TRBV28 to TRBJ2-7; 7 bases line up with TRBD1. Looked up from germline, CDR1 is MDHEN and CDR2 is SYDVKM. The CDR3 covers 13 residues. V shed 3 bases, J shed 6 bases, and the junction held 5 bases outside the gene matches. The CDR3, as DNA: TGTGCCAGCAGTTTGGCAGGGGGTGGCGAGCAGTACTTC. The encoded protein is CASSLAGGGEQYF.

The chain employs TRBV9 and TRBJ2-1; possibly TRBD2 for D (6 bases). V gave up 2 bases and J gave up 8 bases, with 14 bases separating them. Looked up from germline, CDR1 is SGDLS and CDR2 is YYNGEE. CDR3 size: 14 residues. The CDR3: CASSVSGTWDEQFF. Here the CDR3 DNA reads TGTGCCAGCAGCGTTAGCGGTACCTGGGATGAGCAGTTCTTC.